These T cell receptor beta chains were read from a single sample in a study of cytomegalovirus exposure and HLA in healthy donors. Sequencing used immunoSEQ multiplex PCR; TCRdb keeps in-frame clones, though not all of them. Counted here are about 100,000 clones, approximately 75% occurring once; the ten biggest clones make up around 1.9%. The source material was PBMCs. Receptor source: a woman aged 40 to 49 in good health and CMV-seronegative. Each CDR3 is given with its conserved first and last residue. A D gene is named only where the DNA matches it firmly. Rows give clone size only sometimes, using once, few, many, or a class for an expanded clone.

clone_size j_call d_call cdr3_length v_call cdr3_nt cdr3_aa
NA TRBJ2-3 NA 18 TRBV19 TGTGCCAGTAGTATACCGGGGTTGGTGGCGGGGAGCACAGATACGCAGTATTTT CASSIPGLVAGSTDTQYF
few TRBJ2-2 TRBD2 18 TRBV4-2 TGTGCCAGCAGCCGAGAGCCGGGGGGGAAGGTGAACACCGGGGAGCTGTTTTTT CASSREPGGKVNTGELFF
NA TRBJ1-5 TRBD1 13 TRBV6-1 TGTGCCAGCAGAGACAGGGAGGATCAGCCCCAGCATTTT CASRDREDQPQHF
once TRBJ2-4 NA 14 TRBV18 TGTGCCAGCTCACCACCCGCCGGTCAAAACATTCAGTACTTC CASSPPAGQNIQYF
NA TRBJ1-6 TRBD1 15 TRBV13 TGTGCCAGCAGCCCAAGGACAGGGTTTAATTCACCCCTCCACTTT CASSPRTGFNSPLHF
few TRBJ2-7 TRBD1 16 TRBV19 TGTGCCAGTAGCGAAGGGGGGACAGGGGCTACCTACGAGCAGTACTTC CASSEGGTGATYEQYF
NA TRBJ2-3 NA 11 TRBV28 TGTGCCAGCCTTTTTTCTGATACGCAGTATTTT CASLFSDTQYF
NA TRBJ1-6 NA 17 TRBV7-9 TGTGCCAGCAGCTTAGAAAGGGGAAGCTCCTATAATTCACCCCTCCACTTT CASSLERGSSYNSPLHF
NA TRBJ2-2 NA 13 TRBV28 TGTGCCAGCAGTAACCTGGGCACGGGGGAGCTGTTTTTT CASSNLGTGELFF
NA TRBJ1-1 NA 17 TRBV9 TGTGCCAGCAGCGTAGGAAGCCGAGGAGGGGCTGACACTGAAGCTTTCTTT CASSVGSRGGADTEAFF
NA TRBJ1-1 NA 14 TRBV30 TGTGCCTGGAGCGTTACAGGGACGAACACTGAAGCTTTCTTT CAWSVTGTNTEAFF
NA TRBJ2-1 TRBD2 10 TRBV20-1 TGCAGTGCTTCTGGACGAGGACTAGTCTTC CSASGRGLVF
once TRBJ2-5 TRBD2 17 TRBV19 TGTGCCAGTAGCAAACGACTAGCGGGAGGGCGAGGGGAGACCCAGTACTTC CASSKRLAGGRGETQYF
once TRBJ2-7 NA 12 TRBV30 TGTGCCTGGATCAAGGACAGCTACGAGCAGTACTTC CAWIKDSYEQYF
few TRBJ1-3 NA 16 TRBV25-1 TGTGCCAGCAGTGGACCTATGTTGGGGGGGGGAAACACCATATATTTT CASSGPMLGGGNTIYF
few TRBJ2-5 NA 13 TRBV6-1 TGTGCCACCACGGACTGGTACCAAGAGACCCAGTACTTC CATTDWYQETQYF
NA TRBJ2-7 NA 13 TRBV10-1 TGCGCCAGCAGTGAAACTCCTGTGGACGAGCAGTACTTC CASSETPVDEQYF
NA TRBJ2-6 TRBD1 16 TRBV7-2 TGTGCCAGCAGCTCAGGGACAGGGCCTGGGGCCAACGTCCTGACTTTC CASSSGTGPGANVLTF
NA TRBJ1-6 TRBD1 16 TRBV28 TGTGCCAGCAGTCCCCGGACAGGGACATACATAGGACCCCTCCACTTT CASSPRTGTYIGPLHF
once TRBJ1-2 TRBD1 15 TRBV7-3 TGTGCCAGCAGCTTACGGGACAGAGAATATTATGGCTACACCTTC CASSLRDREYYGYTF
NA TRBJ2-5 NA 12 TRBV9 TGTGCCAGCAGCGTAGTCGGGGGGACCCAGTACTTC CASSVVGGTQYF
NA TRBJ2-1 TRBD2 15 TRBV19 TGTGCCAGTAGTAGTCCTAGCGGGAGTGTCAATGAGCAGTTCTTC CASSSPSGSVNEQFF
NA TRBJ2-2 NA 14 TRBV19 TGTGCCAGTAGTATTACCCCTGCGACCGGGGAGCTGTTTTTT CASSITPATGELFF